A single TCR beta chain is shown here with its context. In this sample, this clonotype turned up a few times. Its antigen is still unknown. Per-nucleotide qualities are absent, and no much larger clonotype sits a single base away. These data originate in a study of T cells in Graves' hyperthyroidism and ophthalmopathy (dated by TCRdb to between 2018 and 2021). As for the study more broadly: Peripheral blood samples were taken at initial diagnosis, before any treatment was given. Prospective prediction of ophthalmopathy was tested in an independent validation cohort of fewer than 20 hyperthyroidism patients and roughly 16 patients who later progressed to ophthalmopathy. To identify distinguishing TCR V-J signatures, a discovery cohort of 100 or so patients was used, comprising roughly 45 with Graves' ophthalmopathy and 57 with stable Graves' hyperthyroidism. Once sampling was done, hyperthyroidism patients were given methimazole at a starting dose of 30 mg daily, whereas ophthalmopathy patients were given high-dose intravenous methylprednisolone. The 95 to 100 discovery patients were randomly divided into training and test sets at a 7:3 ratio. The study also compared thyroid tissue and blood T-cell repertoires from five or six Graves' hyperthyroidism patients. The paper describes TCR Vbeta CDR3 sequencing of more than 120 peripheral blood samples, made up of 43 ophthalmopathy patients, some 76 hyperthyroidism patients and some 17 progressor patients. Overall study outcomes, separate from this receptor: In validation, the model predicted progression to ophthalmopathy with approximately 71% sensitivity and over 72% specificity, a median of roughly seven months before onset. No statistical method was used to fix the sample size in advance, and group allocation was not hidden from the investigators. A model built on a 13 V-J signature distinguished ophthalmopathy from stable hyperthyroidism, reaching around 90% sensitivity and around 82% specificity in cross-validation and 80%/75% in testing. Most expanded thyroid clonotypes (frequency above 0.001) were also detected in blood, suggesting blood repertoires may reflect thyroid immune responses.

The junction shows trimming of 0 bases on V and 9 bases on J, plus 19 bases between the germline ends. The germline V gene sets CDR1 to SGHRS and CDR2 to YFSETQ. Counted from cysteine to phenylalanine, this CDR3 has 17 amino acids. Left in the record is the CDR3 DNA by itself, 51 bases read in frame from the first base. A patient counted as having stable Graves' hyperthyroidism if no progression to ophthalmopathy occurred over 18 months of follow-up. Hyperthyroidism patients were newly diagnosed, had a disease duration of under 2 months, and were aged 18 to 65 years. Exclusion was applied to patients with uncontrolled infections, other autoimmune diseases, pregnancy or lactation. Diagnoses relied on clinical symptoms, serum thyroxine and TRAb, thyroid ultrasound and orbital computed tomography. PBMCs were separated from over 9 ml of fresh peripheral blood using Ficoll-Paque density gradient centrifugation. Trizol reagent was used to extract total RNA, and RNA quality was then checked on an Agilent 2100 Bioanalyzer.

The TCR beta CDR3 regions were amplified from the RNA transcripts. For the first round of RT-PCR on the TCR CDR3, the HTBI primer set was used together with the Qiagen OneStep RT-PCR kit. Libraries were constructed in a second round of multiplex PCR, after which size selection and purification were carried out. Sequencing of the libraries was done on an Illumina HiSeq2000 using paired-end 100 bp reads. Turning to the authors' computational methods: SOAPnuke was used to process the raw data, throwing out any read that contained adapters or uncalled bases, had a mean Phred below 15, or lacked an exact constant-primer or identifier match. COPE v1.2.5 was used to merge the high-quality paired reads, and each unique nucleotide sequence was defined as a clonotype. MiTCR v1.1 was used to align clonotypes to the IMGT TRBV, TRBD and TRBJ reference segments. The analysis was restricted to V-J combinations with a frequency above 0.0001, which together covered about 99% of the repertoires. A TCS score was defined as the ratio of F50 (clonal expansion) to E x V (chaos), with BLOSUM62-based TCRdist applied between CDR3 peptides within each V-J. Welch's t-statistics and random forest reduced fewer than 550 V-J features to about 12, which were used in a naive Bayes classifier (R e1071). TCRdb ran its own pipeline on the public reads, namely fastp trimming at Q25 and MiXCR clone calling, and kept in-frame beta chains. Every CDR3 protein is listed once, alongside the most common genes and DNA of its rows. TCRdb, not the original authors, processed these V and J calls. The sample table shows a few hundred thousand distinct CDR3 sequences, and about 13% are seen once. The ten largest clones capture 5.3% of the sample.

The sequence was obtained from a woman younger than 35 with Graves' hyperthyroidism. This receptor chain uses TRBV5-1 and TRBJ1-6; TRBD1 is a weak D gene call, 5 bases matching. The sample taken for sequencing was blood. The nucleotide sequence reads TGCGCCAGCAGCTTGGCCGGGACGGTTGGCGGGAGTTCACCCCTCCACTTT. This translates into CASSLAGTVGGSSPLHF. The full variable domain, with segments outside the CDR3 supplied by the reference TRBV5-1 and TRBJ1-6 proteins, appears as KAGVTQTPRYLIKTRGQQVTLSCSPISGHRSVSWYQQTPGQGLQFLFEYFSETQRNKGNFPGRFSGRQFSNSRSEMNVSTLELGDSALYLCASSLAGTVGGSSPLHFGNGTRLTVT.